These 25 T cell receptor beta chains share one sample of origin, sequenced in a study of OX40 agonist ivuxolimab in advanced cancers. Profiling relied on immunoSEQ multiplex PCR, and the TCRdb table lists in-frame clones only, not all of them. The sample shows fewer than 55,000 clones, around four fifths of them seen only once. Sequences were derived from CD4+ or CD8+ T cells sorted from blood, sampled in a trial of the OX40 agonist ivuxolimab. The receptors were sampled from an adult with an advanced solid tumor such as melanoma, head and neck, liver or kidney cancer.

V is TRBV6-5 and J is TRBJ1-4; perhaps TRBD1 as D (5 bases). Germline V lookup: CDR1 MNHEY, CDR2 SVGAGI. The CDR3 runs to 14 residues. V was trimmed by 4 bases and J by 7 bases, leaving 13 bases between them. The CDR3 bases are TGTGCCAGCAGTTCCTCGGGACTTGGTGAAAAACTGTTTTTT. Encoded protein: CASSSSGLGEKLFF.

The V and J genes are TRBV5-1 and TRBJ2-1; TRBD1 matches at 7 bases. This CDR3 has 15 residues. The V and J ends lost 0 bases and 6 bases, in that order; junction bases with no gene match: 6. The germline CDR1 and CDR2 sequences are SGHRS and YFSETQ. Here the CDR3 DNA reads TGCGCCAGCAGCTTGGGGACGGGACAGCTCAATGAGCAGTTCTTC. This translates into CASSLGTGQLNEQFF. The full variable domain, its missing parts supplied by reference TRBV5-1 and TRBJ2-1, is KAGVTQTPRYLIKTRGQQVTLSCSPISGHRSVSWYQQTPGQGLQFLFEYFSETQRNKGNFPGRFSGRQFSNSRSEMNVSTLELGDSALYLCASSLGTGQLNEQFFGPGTRLTVL.

The chain uses TRBV5-6 and TRBJ2-7; the match to TRBD2 covers 10 bases. The CDR3 is 17 residues long. Looked up from germline, CDR1 is SGHDT and CDR2 is YYEEEE. Losses at the gene ends were 1 base for V and 3 bases for J; bases not matched to a gene: 10. The CDR3 protein is CASSLRRLAGDSYEQYF. As DNA, the CDR3 is TGTGCCAGCAGCTTGAGGCGCCTAGCGGGAGACAGCTACGAGCAGTACTTC. The full variable domain, completed using reference TRBV5-6 and TRBJ2-7, is DAGVTQSPTHLIKTRGQQVTLRCSPKSGHDTVSWYQQALGQGPQFIFQYYEEEERQRGNFPDRFSGHQFPNYSSELNVNALLLGDSALYLCASSLRRLAGDSYEQYFGPGTRLTVT.

The chain has TRBV7-2 and TRBJ1-2; no clear D. V was cut by 4 bases and J by 6 bases, with 12 bases left in between. The CDR3 extends over 13 amino acids. Germline V gene lookup returns CDR1 SGHTA and CDR2 FQGNSA. As DNA, the CDR3 is TGTGCCAGCAGCTCGGGAGGGAATCATGGCTACACCTTC. It translates to CASSSGGNHGYTF.

This clone was picked up one time. The chain uses TRBV28 and TRBJ1-2, with 7 bases fitting TRBD1. This CDR3 contains 13 residues. Germline-derived CDR1 and CDR2 are MDHEN and SYDVKM. V gave up 2 bases and J gave up 9 bases; unmatched junction bases: 6. CDR3 amino acids: CASSLEGAGSYTF. The CDR3 nucleotides are TGTGCCAGCAGTTTAGAGGGGGCTGGGAGCTACACCTTC.

The rearrangement uses TRBV7-9 and TRBJ1-1, with TRBD1 as a possible D gene (5 bases). CDR1 and CDR2 from the germline V gene are SEHNR and FQNEAQ (reference sequence). Trimming removed 5 bases at V and 6 bases at J, with 22 bases between. This CDR3 has 16 residues. CDR3 in DNA: TGTGCCAGCAGCCCCTACGAAGGGGCGACATTGGCTGAAGCTTTCTTT. Translation gives CASSPYEGATLAEAFF.

This clone was seen only a few times. The J gene is TRBJ2-1, the V gene TRBV6-1, with TRBD2 matching over 12 bases. In germline, CDR1 is MNHNS, CDR2 SASEGT. V trimming: 0 bases; J trimming: 6 bases; junction bases outside the gene matches: 3. The CDR3 loop spans 16 amino acids. The CDR3, as DNA: TGTGCCAGCAGTGAAGCCTTACTAGCGGGAGGCAATGAGCAGTTCTTC. Its translation is CASSEALLAGGNEQFF.

The J gene is TRBJ2-3, the V gene TRBV9, with 9 bases matching TRBD2. V was pared by 2 bases and J by 5 bases, with 9 bases of the junction left unmatched. CDR3 size: 16 residues. Per the germline V gene, CDR1 is SGDLS and CDR2 is YYNGEE. CDR3 coding DNA: TGTGCCAGCAGCGTTGGGGCAGGGACTAGCCTAGATACGCAGTATTTT. This codes for CASSVGAGTSLDTQYF.

The chain employs TRBV19 and TRBJ2-7; 11 nucleotides agree with TRBD2. The CDR3 sequence is 15 residues long. CDR1 is LNHDA, CDR2 SQIVND, per germline (reference sequence). J lost 4 bases, V lost 5 bases, and 7 bases had no gene match. CDR3 DNA sequence: TGTGCCAGTAGTGGAGGACTAGCGGGTGTATACGAGCAGTACTTC. Translation: CASSGGLAGVYEQYF. The variable domain in full, completed from reference TRBV19 and TRBJ2-7, reads DGGITQSPKYLFRKEGQNVTLSCEQNLNHDAMYWYRQDPGQGLRLIYYSQIVNDFQKGDIAEGYSVSREKKESFPLTVTSAQKNPTAFYLCASSGGLAGVYEQYFGPGTRLTVT.

This clone was seen a single time. The chain is built from TRBV5-4 and TRBJ2-5; 7 nucleotides match TRBD2. CDR3 length: 14 amino acids. CDR1 and CDR2 from the germline V gene are SGHNT and YYREEE (reference sequence). V lost 0 bases to trimming and J lost 3 bases; unmatched junction nucleotides: 2. CDR3 DNA: TGTGCCAGCAGCTTGGACCTAGCGGAAGAGACCCAGTACTTC. Its translation is CASSLDLAEETQYF.

The chain joins TRBV10-1 to TRBJ2-7; TRBD2 matches 13 bases. J was trimmed by 6 bases and V by 3 bases; bases with no gene match: 5. This CDR3 region has 15 residues. Germline values: CDR1 WNHNN, CDR2 SYGVQD (reference sequence). The CDR3, as DNA: TGCGCCAGCAGTGACGGGACTAGCGGGACAAGCGAGCAGTACTTC. Protein: CASSDGTSGTSEQYF.

V usage is TRBV6-6 and J usage is TRBJ1-1; possibly TRBD1 for D (5 bases). V was shortened by 7 bases and J by 2 bases, with 20 bases between the two germline ends. This CDR3 comprises 16 residues. Germline CDR1 is MNHNY and CDR2 is SVGAGI (reference sequence). The CDR3 DNA reads as TGTGCCAGCAACCGAGTGAGGGGACGGACCAACACTGAAGCTTTCTTT. It is translated as CASNRVRGRTNTEAFF.

The genes are TRBV15 and TRBJ1-5; no definite D call. Germline lookup yields CDR1 LNHNV and CDR2 YYDKDF (reference sequence). Trimming shortened V by 0 bases and J by 5 bases, and 20 bases separated the two germline ends. The CDR3 has 18 residues. In nucleotides, the CDR3 is TGTGCCACCAGCAGAGAAGCCAGGTGGAGTGGCCCTGATCAGCCCCAGCATTTT. Translating gives CATSREARWSGPDQPQHF.

This clone was recorded a few times. V and J are TRBV19 and TRBJ2-7; 9 bases line up with TRBD2. This CDR3 is built from 14 residues. Looked up from germline, CDR1 is LNHDA and CDR2 is SQIVND (reference sequence). V was pared by 5 bases and J by 4 bases, with 6 bases of the junction left unmatched. CDR3: CASSDAGGLYEQYF. CDR3 nucleotides: TGTGCCAGTAGTGACGCGGGAGGGCTGTACGAGCAGTACTTC.

The rearrangement joins TRBV9 to TRBJ2-2; D gene ambiguous. The CDR3 has 18 residues. The ends were cut back, 3 bases at V and 2 bases at J, with 20 bases in the middle. The germline CDR1 and CDR2 sequences are SGDLS and YYNGEE. The CDR3 loop is CASSAPPVQSVNTGELFF. CDR3 in DNA: TGTGCCAGCAGCGCCCCACCCGTCCAGTCGGTAAACACCGGGGAGCTGTTTTTT. Filled out from reference TRBV9 and TRBJ2-2, the complete variable domain reads DSGVTQTPKHLITATGQRVTLRCSPRSGDLSVYWYQQSLDQGLQFLIQYYNGEERAKGNILERFSAQQFPDLHSELNLSSLELGDSALYFCASSAPPVQSVNTGELFFGEGSRLTVL.

This CDR3 reads CASSWQGARADTQYF. CDR3 in DNA: TGTGCCAGCAGTTGGCAGGGGGCGCGGGCAGATACGCAGTATTTT. The rearrangement uses TRBV28 and TRBJ2-3; 8 positions agree with TRBD1. CDR1 MDHEN and CDR2 SYDVKM come from the germline V gene. V dropped 4 bases and J dropped 4; count of bases not matched to a gene: 7. The CDR3 runs 15 residues.

The genes are TRBV29-1 and TRBJ2-3; D tentatively reads TRBD1 or TRBD2 (5 bases each). CDR1 SQVTM and CDR2 ANQGSEA come from the germline V gene. Trimming left V 4 bases short and J 2 bases short, with 13 bases between. The CDR3 consists of 14 residues. The chain's CDR3 is CSVAPGSNTDTQYF. CDR3 coding DNA: TGCAGCGTTGCCCCAGGGAGCAACACAGATACGCAGTATTTT.

This chain links TRBV25-1 with TRBJ2-1; D is undetermined. V lost 6 bases and J lost 5, with 5 bases in between. CDR1 is MGHDK and CDR2 is SYGVNS in the germline V gene. The CDR3 spans 11 residues. The CDR3 DNA is TGTGCCAGCAGGGTCAACAATGAGCAGTTCTTC. Its translation: CASRVNNEQFF.

The V and J genes are TRBV5-1 and TRBJ2-5; tentatively, D is TRBD1 or TRBD2 (5 bases each). This CDR3 region has 16 residues. Trimming cost V 3 bases and J 3 bases, with 18 bases left between them. CDR1 and CDR2 (germline): SGHRS, YFSETQ. The CDR3 DNA follows: TGCGCCAGCAGCTGGGGGACCCCGAACGTGGAAGAGACCCAGTACTTC. Its protein is CASSWGTPNVEETQYF.

The chain carries TRBV19 and TRBJ2-7; 15 nucleotides align to TRBD2. Germline assignment: CDR1 LNHDA and CDR2 SQIVND (reference sequence). This CDR3 has 16 residues. With V trimmed by 4 bases and J by 3 bases, 4 bases remained unmatched. The CDR3 sequence: CASSRGLAGGIYEQYF. The CDR3 region has the DNA TGTGCCAGTAGTAGGGGACTAGCGGGAGGAATCTACGAGCAGTACTTC.

The chain has TRBV7-9 and TRBJ1-4, with D perhaps matching TRBD1 (6 bases). Germline CDR1 and CDR2: SEHNR and FQNEAQ (reference sequence). V was clipped by 5 bases and J by 7 bases, with 14 bases between them. CDR3 length: 14 residues. The CDR3 bases are TGTGCCAGCAGCATAACAGGGAAGGGTGAAAAACTGTTTTTT. Encoded protein: CASSITGKGEKLFF.

This chain links TRBV28 with TRBJ2-7, with a tentative D call TRBD1 (6 bases). CDR3 length: 12 amino acids. CDR1 is MDHEN, CDR2 SYDVKM, per germline. Trimming pared 8 bases from V and 5 bases from J, leaving 13 bases between. DNA for the CDR3: TGTGCCAGCGGACAGAAATTCCACGAGCAGTACTTC. Translating it yields CASGQKFHEQYF.

A single count supports this clone. The chain links TRBV11-3 to TRBJ1-5; D ambiguous. Between the trimmed V and J ends, which lost 5 bases and 11 bases, there was a span of 13 bases. CDR1 is SGHNT and CDR2 is YENEEA in the germline V gene. The CDR3 runs to 12 residues. The CDR3 DNA is TGTGCCAGCAGCCATGCGCACTGGGCCCAGCATTTT. Translating it yields CASSHAHWAQHF.

The chain joins TRBV11-2 to TRBJ2-4; D call uncertain. V lost 5 bases, J lost 0 bases, and 5 bases lay in between. CDR3 size: 13 residues. CDR1 and CDR2 (germline): SGHAT, FQNNGV. CDR3 loop: CASSIEAKNIQYF. DNA of the CDR3: TGTGCCAGCAGCATTGAAGCCAAAAACATTCAGTACTTC.

The V call is TRBV7-9, the J call TRBJ1-4, with a tentative D call TRBD1 (6 bases). In germline, CDR1 is SEHNR, CDR2 FQNEAQ (reference sequence). This CDR3 is built from 15 residues. V was clipped by 4 bases and J by 0 bases, with 9 bases between them. For the CDR3, the DNA is TGTGCCAGCAGCTCTGAGGGGGCAACTAATGAAAAACTGTTTTTT. Translating it yields CASSSEGATNEKLFF.